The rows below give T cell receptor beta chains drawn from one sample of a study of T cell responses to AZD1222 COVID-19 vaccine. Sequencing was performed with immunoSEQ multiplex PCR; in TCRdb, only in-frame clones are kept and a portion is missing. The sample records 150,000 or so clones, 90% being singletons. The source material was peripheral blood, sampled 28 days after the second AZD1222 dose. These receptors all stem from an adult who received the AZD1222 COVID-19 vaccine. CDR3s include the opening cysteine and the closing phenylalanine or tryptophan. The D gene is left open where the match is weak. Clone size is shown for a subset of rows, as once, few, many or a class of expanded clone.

CDR3 protein: CAWSPGRAYNSPLHF
CDR3 DNA: TGTGCCTGGAGCCCGGGACGGGCGTATAATTCACCCCTCCACTTT
V gene: TRBV30
D gene: .
CDR3 length: 15
clone size: .
J gene: TRBJ1-6

CDR3 protein: CASSPDRQLPYTF
CDR3 DNA: TGTGCCAGCAGCCCGGACAGGCAACTCCCCTACACCTTC
V gene: TRBV7-2
D gene: TRBD1
CDR3 length: 13
clone size: .
J gene: TRBJ1-2

CDR3 protein: CASSPGGIDGYTF
CDR3 DNA: TGTGCCAGCTCACCAGGGGGAATTGATGGCTACACCTTC
V gene: TRBV18
D gene: .
CDR3 length: 13
clone size: .
J gene: TRBJ1-2

CDR3 protein: CASTRTHNQPQHF
CDR3 DNA: TGTGCCAGCACTAGGACCCACAATCAGCCCCAGCATTTT
V gene: TRBV28
D gene: .
CDR3 length: 13
clone size: .
J gene: TRBJ1-5

CDR3 protein: CASSFATGADYGYTF
CDR3 DNA: TGTGCCAGCAGCTTCGCTACAGGGGCAGACTATGGCTACACCTTC
V gene: TRBV13
D gene: TRBD1
CDR3 length: 15
clone size: .
J gene: TRBJ1-2

CDR3 protein: CASSLALASGAYNEQFF
CDR3 DNA: TGTGCCAGCAGCTTAGCGCTGGCTAGCGGGGCCTACAATGAGCAGTTCTTC
V gene: TRBV7-2
D gene: TRBD2
CDR3 length: 17
clone size: .
J gene: TRBJ2-1

CDR3 protein: CASSLSTTGGRYGYTF
CDR3 DNA: TGTGCCAGCAGTTTATCGACGACAGGAGGACGATATGGCTACACCTTC
V gene: TRBV27
D gene: .
CDR3 length: 16
clone size: .
J gene: TRBJ1-2

CDR3 protein: CASSPQGATVGYTF
CDR3 DNA: TGTGCCAGCAGCCCACAGGGGGCTACTGTCGGCTACACCTTC
V gene: TRBV6-5
D gene: TRBD1
CDR3 length: 14
clone size: .
J gene: TRBJ1-2

CDR3 protein: CATSRRGQGKQPQHF
CDR3 DNA: TGTGCCACCAGCAGAAGGGGACAGGGGAAACAGCCCCAGCATTTT
V gene: TRBV15
D gene: TRBD1
CDR3 length: 15
clone size: once
J gene: TRBJ1-5

CDR3 protein: CAISESGVLSRGYGYTF
CDR3 DNA: TGTGCCATCAGTGAGTCGGGGGTCTTGAGCAGGGGTTATGGCTACACCTTC
V gene: TRBV10-3
D gene: .
CDR3 length: 17
clone size: .
J gene: TRBJ1-2

CDR3 protein: CASSLVGNYGYTF
CDR3 DNA: TGTGCCAGCAGTTTAGTCGGAAACTATGGCTACACCTTC
V gene: TRBV27
D gene: .
CDR3 length: 13
clone size: .
J gene: TRBJ1-2

CDR3 protein: CASSEDSGGAYEQFF
CDR3 DNA: TGTGCCAGCAGTGAAGATAGCGGGGGGGCCTATGAGCAGTTCTTC
V gene: TRBV2
D gene: TRBD2
CDR3 length: 15
clone size: .
J gene: TRBJ2-1

CDR3 protein: CASGWGSHNQPQHF
CDR3 DNA: TGTGCCAGCGGTTGGGGCTCTCACAATCAGCCCCAGCATTTT
V gene: TRBV7-2
D gene: .
CDR3 length: 14
clone size: .
J gene: TRBJ1-5